Each of the 6 T cell receptor beta chains below was sequenced from the same sample in a study of PD-L1 blockade in urothelial cancer. The data were produced by immunoSEQ multiplex PCR, yet TCRdb's version contains in-frame clones alone and is incomplete. The table shows around 100,000 clones, with less than 95% occurring only once. The time point is: peripheral blood 6 weeks after treatment start. Sequenced material: PBMCs, taken around atezolizumab (anti-PD-L1) treatment. Source of these receptors: a man between 60 and 75 years old with urothelial cancer.

V and J are TRBV29-1 and TRBJ2-5; 10 bases match TRBD1. Unmatched junction bases numbered 2, after V lost 4 bases and J lost 0 bases. CDR1 and CDR2 from the germline V gene are SQVTM and ANQGSEA. The CDR3 has 14 amino acids. The CDR3 spells CSVGGTGDQETQYF. CDR3 sequence (DNA): TGCAGCGTTGGGGGGACAGGGGACCAAGAGACCCAGTACTTC.

This clone was detected only a few times. This sequence joins TRBV15 and TRBJ2-1; 7 positions match TRBD2. This CDR3 has 16 amino acids. V trimming: 4 bases; J trimming: 3 bases; junction bases outside the gene matches: 9. Germline loops: CDR1 LNHNV, CDR2 YYDKDF (reference sequence). CDR3 nucleotides: TGTGCCACCAGCATATCCGGGACTACTAACTACAATGAGCAGTTCTTC. It specifies CATSISGTTNYNEQFF.

Here the CDR3 DNA reads TGTGCCAGCAGCCCCGACAGGGTAGCTAATGAAAAACTGTTTTTT. Its protein product is CASSPDRVANEKLFF. The chain joins TRBV7-3 to TRBJ1-4, with 7 bases fitting TRBD1. With V trimmed by 5 bases and J by 3 bases, 6 bases remained unmatched. CDR3 length: 15 residues. Germline values: CDR1 SGHTA, CDR2 FQGTGA.

The chain joins TRBV29-1 to TRBJ2-5; 8 bases map to TRBD1. The V gene's germline CDR1 is SQVTM and CDR2 ANQGSEA. The CDR3 totals 15 residues. The trim removed 3 bases at V and 0 bases at J, leaving 6 bases unmatched. CDR3 sequence (DNA): TGCAGCGTTGATTGGGCAGGGGGCCACCAAGAGACCCAGTACTTC. This codes for CSVDWAGGHQETQYF.

J is TRBJ2-7 and V is TRBV19; D may be TRBD1 (6 bases). Germline lookup yields CDR1 LNHDA and CDR2 SQIVND (reference sequence). Trimming removed 6 bases at V and 0 bases at J, with 18 bases between. This CDR3 spans 16 amino acids. CDR3 nucleotide sequence: TGTGCCAGTAGAAACGTCAGGGGCACGAGCTCCTACGAGCAGTACTTC. Its protein product is CASRNVRGTSSYEQYF. Complete variable domain (other parts from reference TRBV19 and TRBJ2-7): DGGITQSPKYLFRKEGQNVTLSCEQNLNHDAMYWYRQDPGQGLRLIYYSQIVNDFQKGDIAEGYSVSREKKESFPLTVTSAQKNPTAFYLCASRNVRGTSSYEQYFGPGTRLTVT.

This clone was picked up one time. The rearrangement joins TRBV5-1 to TRBJ2-3; D is uncertain. V gave up 4 bases and J gave up 5 bases, with 8 bases separating them. CDR3 size: 12 residues. CDR1 is SGHRS, CDR2 YFSETQ, per germline. The CDR3 DNA follows: TGCGCCAGCAGCCCGGTCGGAGATACGCAGTATTTT. Protein product: CASSPVGDTQYF.